This T cell receptor (beta chain) was identified in a study of blood T cell repertoires in COVID-19. Assay used: immunoSEQ multiplex PCR; TCRdb lists only in-frame clones, some missing. The sample lists about 300,000 clones; about 85% were seen once. J was trimmed by 7 bases and V by 1 base; bases with no gene match: 10. The CDR3 has 15 residues. Germline-derived CDR1 and CDR2 are SGDLS and YYNGEE. In its sample, this clone was seen a few times. The clonotype was recovered from a woman between 25 and 40 years old who had recovered from COVID-19. The chain is built from TRBV9 and TRBJ2-7, with 8 positions matching TRBD2. The sample consisted of PBMCs or T cells enriched from blood (not recorded which). CDR3 region: CASSVSAGGRWEQYF. The CDR3 DNA follows: TGTGCCAGCAGCGTATCCGCGGGGGGCCGGTGGGAGCAGTACTTC.